These 7 T cell receptor beta chains came from one sample sequenced in a study of blood T cell repertoires in COVID-19. Here immunoSEQ multiplex PCR was the method, and the copy in TCRdb shows in-frame clones only, minus some. The sample records 300,000 to 400,000 clones, 70% to 90% being singletons. Sequences were obtained from PBMCs or T cells enriched from blood (not recorded which). These receptors were collected from a woman between 25 and 40 years old with acute COVID-19.

The chain uses TRBV7-9 and TRBJ1-6; 10 bases line up with TRBD1. The CDR3 is 14 residues long. Germline lookup yields CDR1 SEHNR and CDR2 FQNEAQ (reference sequence). After removal of 5 bases from V and 7 bases from J, the junction contained 2 bases not matched to a gene. The CDR3, as DNA: TGTGCCAGCAGCCCGGGACAGGGGAATTCACCCCTCCACTTT. Amino acid sequence: CASSPGQGNSPLHF.

In the case of this clone: The same CDR3 is also encoded by other DNA sequences in this sample. The rearrangement links TRBV30 to TRBJ1-2, with a tentative D call TRBD1 (6 bases). The V gene lost 2 bases and the J gene lost 2 bases, with 6 bases spanning the gap. Germline V gene sequence: CDR1 GTSNPN, CDR2 SVGIG (reference sequence). The CDR3 length is 12 residues. CDR3 amino acids: CAWSQGNYGYTF. The CDR3 coding sequence is TGTGCCTGGAGTCAGGGGAACTATGGCTACACCTTC.

V gene TRBV7-9 combines with J gene TRBJ2-7; 7 bases fit TRBD1. The trim removed 3 bases at V and 3 bases at J, leaving 2 bases unmatched. Germline CDR1 is SEHNR and CDR2 is FQNEAQ (reference sequence). This CDR3 has 13 amino acids. Written as DNA, the CDR3 is TGTGCCAGCAGCTTGGGACAGTTCTACGAGCAGTACTTC. Translated: CASSLGQFYEQYF. Full variable domain (remainder filled in from reference TRBV7-9 and TRBJ2-7): DTGVSQNPRHKITKRGQNVTFRCDPISEHNRLYWYRQTLGQGPEFLTYFQNEAQLEKSRLLSDRFSAERPKGSFSTLEIQRTEQGDSAMYLCASSLGQFYEQYFGPGTRLTVT.

The chain carries TRBV27 and TRBJ2-1; 10 nucleotides agree with TRBD1. The CDR3 runs to 13 residues. Germline loops: CDR1 MNHEY, CDR2 SMNVEV (reference sequence). The V gene end was trimmed by 10 bases and the J gene end by 5 bases; junction bases not matched to a gene: 5. This CDR3 is CANRQGANNEQFF. The CDR3 DNA reads as TGTGCCAACCGACAGGGGGCGAACAATGAGCAGTTCTTC.

J is TRBJ2-3 and V is TRBV6-2 or TRBV6-3, with 9 bases that match TRBD1. The CDR3 loop spans 15 amino acids. Germline V CDR1 and CDR2: MNHEY, SVGEGT. V dropped 4 bases and J dropped 3; count of bases not matched to a gene: 5. The CDR3 spells CASSLQGALTDTQYF. The CDR3 coding sequence is TGTGCCAGCAGTTTACAGGGGGCGCTGACAGATACGCAGTATTTT.

The chain couples TRBV7-3 to TRBJ2-3, with a tentative D call TRBD2 (7 bases). Looked up from germline, CDR1 is SGHTA and CDR2 is FQGTGA. The V gene lost 2 bases and the J gene lost 7 bases, with 16 bases spanning the gap. This CDR3 is built from 15 residues. DNA of the CDR3: TGTGCCAGCAGCTTAGACGGGGGGCTTAGAAATACGCAGTATTTT. This encodes CASSLDGGLRNTQYF.

A note on this clone: Its ends do not fully match the called genes, so a read error is possible. The CDR3 sequence: CASSQEGHRSSF. In DNA form, the CDR3 reads TGTGCCAGCAGCCAAGAGGGGCACCGGTCGTCCTTC. The rearrangement links TRBV3-1 (or the pseudogene TRBV3-2) to TRBJ1-2; weak D call: TRBD1 (5 bases). The CDR3 is 12 residues long. Germline CDR1 and CDR2: LGHDT and YNNKEL (reference sequence).